This is a list of T cell receptor beta chains from one sample in a study of PD-L1 blockade in urothelial cancer. Assay used: immunoSEQ multiplex PCR; TCRdb lists only in-frame clones, some missing. The sample comprises approximately 94,000 clones, over 75% of which are singletons, and approximately 2% rests with the top ten. The sample in question was PBMCs, obtained around atezolizumab (anti-PD-L1) treatment. The receptors stem from a man aged 55 to 69 with urothelial cancer. Each CDR3 is given with its conserved first and last residue. Fields, in order: clone size, J gene, V gene, D gene, CDR3 DNA, CDR3 protein. A D gene is named only where the DNA matches it firmly. Clone sizes are given selectively: once, few, many, or a class where the clone is expanded.

-,TRBJ1-2,TRBV7-8,-,TGTGCCAGCAGCTTAGCGTCGGCTGTTGGCTCCGGAGGGTACACCTTC,CASSLASAVGSGGYTF
few,TRBJ2-1,TRBV2,-,TGTGCCAGCAGTGCCGGGAACCGGAATGAGCAGTTCTTC,CASSAGNRNEQFF
-,TRBJ2-3,TRBV7-2,-,TGTGCCAGCAGCTCAGTAGCCCATGGGACAGATACGCAGTATTTT,CASSSVAHGTDTQYF
-,TRBJ1-5,TRBV5-1,TRBD1,TGCGCCAGCAGCCCGACAGGGCCGTATGAGCCCCAGCATTTT,CASSPTGPYEPQHF
-,TRBJ1-3,TRBV27,-,TGTGCCAGCAGTTTATCGTTCGGGGGTCATGGAAACACCATATATTTT,CASSLSFGGHGNTIYF
-,TRBJ1-5,TRBV6-5,TRBD1,TGTGCCAGCAGTTACTCTTGGCAGGGGGGCAATCAGCCCCAGCATTTT,CASSYSWQGGNQPQHF
-,TRBJ2-5,TRBV11-2,-,TGTGCCAGCAGGGTCGGACTCTTACGGCAAGAGACCCAGTACTTC,CASRVGLLRQETQYF
-,TRBJ2-1,TRBV27,-,TGTGCCAGCACCCTATACAATGAGCAGTTCTTC,CASTLYNEQFF
-,TRBJ2-3,TRBV9,-,TGTGCCAGCAGCGTAGGTCCCTCCCTAGATACGCAGTATTTT,CASSVGPSLDTQYF
-,TRBJ1-4,TRBV4-2,TRBD1,TGTGCCAGCCGCCGGGACAGCCGCACAACTAATGAAAAACTGTTTTTT,CASRRDSRTTNEKLFF
many,TRBJ2-5,TRBV7-3,-,TGTGCCAGCAGCTTTTCTGTCGGGGAGACCCAGTACTTC,CASSFSVGETQYF
few,TRBJ1-5,TRBV2,-,TGTGCCAGCATAAGGGGATTCGATCAGCCCCAGCATTTT,CASIRGFDQPQHF
-,TRBJ1-1,TRBV7-9,-,TGTGCCAGCAGCCTCCGGGGCACTGAAGCTTTCTTT,CASSLRGTEAFF
-,TRBJ2-3,TRBV7-2,-,TGTGCCAGCAGCTCCAGGGTAACAGATACGCAGTATTTT,CASSSRVTDTQYF
-,TRBJ2-5,TRBV5-6,TRBD1,TGTGCCAGCAGCTCCAGGGGGTTGACGGAGACCCAGTACTTC,CASSSRGLTETQYF
-,TRBJ2-1,TRBV4-3,-,TGCGCCAGCAGCCAAGCGGCCCAGGGATCCTACAATGAGCAGTTCTTC,CASSQAAQGSYNEQFF
-,TRBJ2-5,TRBV4-1,-,TGCGCCAGCAGCCAAGATGGGGCCTGGACAGCCCAAGAGACCCAGTACTTC,CASSQDGAWTAQETQYF
-,TRBJ2-5,TRBV28,-,TGTGCCAGCAGGAAAGGACTCCTCCAAGAGACCCAGTACTTC,CASRKGLLQETQYF
few,TRBJ2-7,TRBV28,TRBD2,TGTGCCAGCAGTTTTGGCGGGAGCTACGAGCAGTACTTC,CASSFGGSYEQYF
-,TRBJ2-5,TRBV7-3,TRBD2,TGTGCCAGCAGCTTAACTAGCGGGGGGCAAGAGACCCAGTACTTC,CASSLTSGGQETQYF
-,TRBJ1-3,TRBV7-2,TRBD1,TGTGCCAGCAGCCTCGGGACAGGGGGATCTGGAAACACCATATATTTT,CASSLGTGGSGNTIYF